The source of this T cell receptor (beta chain) is a study of blood T cell repertoires in COVID-19. Original processing notes: Amplified reference gene primers provided the basis for estimating nucleated cell counts. The assay was immunoSEQ multiplex PCR, and TCRdb's table has in-frame clones only and misses some. V and J calls and clone size are as listed in that table; D and trimming were resolved from the DNA. The sample carries some 170,000 clones, 80% to 90% recorded once. Sequencing was performed on PBMCs or T cells enriched from blood (not recorded which). The TCR was taken from a man aged 45 to 65 who had recovered from COVID-19.

DNA for the CDR3: TGTGCCAGCAGCTTGGGACCCGCGGGGGGGCCCGGAGAGACCCAGTACTTC. Translation: CASSLGPAGGPGETQYF. The chain combines TRBV5-6 with TRBJ2-5, with 9 nucleotides matching TRBD2. The length of the CDR3 is 17 residues. CDR1 is SGHDT, CDR2 YYEEEE, per germline. J lost 4 bases, V lost 0 bases, and 10 bases had no gene match.